The 17 T cell receptor beta chains listed next were all sequenced from one sample in a study of blood T cell repertoires in COVID-19. Generated by immunoSEQ multiplex PCR, the TCRdb table keeps only in-frame clones and is missing some. The sample records about 260,000 clones, approximately 90% being singletons. The sample consisted of PBMCs or T cells enriched from blood (not recorded which). These receptor sequences come from a man aged 50-59 years who had been exposed to COVID-19.

The chain is built from TRBV19 and TRBJ2-1; 7 bases map to TRBD1. V shed 5 bases and J 8 bases; nucleotides not matched to a gene: 9. Germline V lookup: CDR1 LNHDA, CDR2 SQIVND (reference sequence). This CDR3 contains 14 residues. The CDR3 reads CASSQGQRGYEQFF. DNA of the CDR3: TGTGCCAGTAGTCAGGGACAGAGGGGGTATGAGCAGTTCTTC.

The V gene is TRBV11-2, the J gene TRBJ2-7; maybe TRBD1 (5 bases). V was clipped by 2 bases and J by 2 bases, with 19 bases between them. The germline V gene encodes CDR1 SGHAT and CDR2 FQNNGV. CDR3 length: 17 residues. CDR3 bases: TGTGCCAGCAGCTTACCACATGGACATACAAGCACCTACGAGCAGTACTTC. Its translation is CASSLPHGHTSTYEQYF. Filled out from reference TRBV11-2 and TRBJ2-7, the complete variable domain reads EAGVAQSPRYKIIEKRQSVAFWCNPISGHATLYWYQQILGQGPKLLIQFQNNGVVDDSQLPKDRFSAERLKGVDSTLKIQPAKLEDSAVYLCASSLPHGHTSTYEQYFGPGTRLTVT.

The V and J genes are TRBV27 and TRBJ1-1; perhaps TRBD1 as D (6 bases). There are 15 residues in the CDR3. V lost 5 bases and J 0 bases, leaving 13 bases between the germline ends. The germline gives CDR1 MNHEY, CDR2 SMNVEV (reference sequence). CDR3 bases: TGTGCCAGCAGTACCCACAGGGATTTGAACACTGAAGCTTTCTTT. This encodes CASSTHRDLNTEAFF.

This chain connects TRBV18 to TRBJ1-1, with D tentatively TRBD1 (6 bases). The V end was cut by 4 bases, the J end by 4 bases, with 16 bases between. Germline V lookup: CDR1 KGHSH, CDR2 LQKENI. CDR3 length: 15 residues. The CDR3 sequence: CASSQSTQGITEAFF. Written as DNA, the CDR3 is TGTGCCAGCTCACAATCGACACAGGGCATCACTGAAGCTTTCTTT.

The rearrangement links TRBV27 to TRBJ1-4, with D possibly being TRBD1 (6 bases). Germline CDR1 reads MNHEY; CDR2 reads SMNVEV (reference sequence). The CDR3 extends over 15 amino acids. Trimming cost V 4 bases and J 5 bases, with 14 bases left between them. The CDR3 DNA reads TGTGCCAGCAGTTCCCGGACAGCCGTAAATGAAAAACTGTTTTTT. It encodes CASSSRTAVNEKLFF. Looking up the rest from reference TRBV27 and TRBJ1-4 gives the full variable domain: EAQVTQNPRYLITVTGKKLTVTCSQNMNHEYMSWYRQDPGLGLRQIYYSMNVEVTDKGDVPEGYKVSRKEKRNFPLILESPSPNQTSLYFCASSSRTAVNEKLFFGSGTQLSVL.

Comment on this clone: The sample has other DNA sequences that encode this CDR3 too. The chain combines TRBV5-1 with TRBJ1-2, with D unclear. Looked up from germline, CDR1 is SGHRS and CDR2 is YFSETQ. Trimming removed 0 bases from V and 0 bases from J, with 6 bases in between. The CDR3 has 14 amino acids. In DNA, the CDR3 is TGCGCCAGCAGCTTGGACAGAGCTAACTATGGCTACACCTTC. Its protein is CASSLDRANYGYTF.

The DNA for the CDR3 is TGCGCCAGCAGTGGGGGGACTAGCAGAAGCACAGATACGCAGTATTTT. Its translation is CASSGGTSRSTDTQYF. The chain employs TRBV10-1 and TRBJ2-3; 9 nucleotides align to TRBD2. Germline CDR1 WNHNN, CDR2 SYGVQD (reference sequence). The CDR3 has 16 amino acids. The junction had 5 bases not matched to a gene; V was cut back by 4 bases and J by 0 bases.

V usage is TRBV6-5 and J usage is TRBJ2-2; 9 bases map to TRBD2. Germline V gives CDR1 MNHEY, CDR2 SVGAGI. The CDR3 extends over 16 amino acids. Losses at the gene ends were 4 bases for V and 7 bases for J; bases not matched to a gene: 10. The CDR3 reads CASSLKSASGDGELFF. The CDR3 DNA is TGTGCCAGCAGTTTAAAATCAGCTAGCGGGGACGGGGAGCTGTTTTTT.

The chain is built from TRBV28 and TRBJ1-2; D remains unclear. Looked up from germline, CDR1 is MDHEN and CDR2 is SYDVKM. The CDR3 totals 15 residues. V was clipped by 5 bases and J by 1 base, with 14 bases between them. In DNA form, the CDR3 reads TGTGCCAGCAGTCCACCCCGCGCGTTTAACTATGGCTACACCTTC. Translating gives CASSPPRAFNYGYTF.

This clone came up once. The rearrangement joins TRBV9 to TRBJ2-5; D gene unclear. Germline assignment: CDR1 SGDLS and CDR2 YYNGEE. With 0 bases removed from V and 0 bases from J, the gap between germline ends came to 6 bases. CDR3 length: 14 amino acids. CDR3 DNA: TGTGCCAGCAGCGTAGGGCAGTACCAAGAGACCCAGTACTTC. This codes for CASSVGQYQETQYF. Full variable domain (missing parts from reference TRBV9 and TRBJ2-5): DSGVTQTPKHLITATGQRVTLRCSPRSGDLSVYWYQQSLDQGLQFLIQYYNGEERAKGNILERFSAQQFPDLHSELNLSSLELGDSALYFCASSVGQYQETQYFGPGTRLLVL.

The rearrangement links TRBV6-5 to TRBJ1-1; D remains ambiguous. CDR1 and CDR2 from the germline V gene are MNHEY and SVGAGI. CDR3 length: 15 residues. V shed 6 bases and J shed 1 base, with 15 bases lying between them. This CDR3 is CASRRSLGANTEAFF. The CDR3 nucleotides read TGTGCCAGCAGAAGGAGTCTTGGAGCGAACACTGAAGCTTTCTTT.

The rearrangement uses TRBV7-9 and TRBJ1-1; D remains unclear. Trimming left V 5 bases short and J 10 bases short, with 14 bases between. The V gene's germline CDR1 is SEHNR and CDR2 FQNEAQ (reference sequence). This CDR3 region has 12 residues. The CDR3 DNA reads TGTGCCAGCAGCGTTCTAAGTTCTCGAGCTTTCTTT. The encoded protein is CASSVLSSRAFF.

The rearrangement uses TRBV12-5 and TRBJ1-6; 7 positions agree with TRBD1. J gave up 4 bases and V 3 bases, and 3 bases lay outside the gene matches. This CDR3 comprises 15 residues. CDR1 is LGHNT and CDR2 is FRNRAP in the germline V gene. As DNA, the CDR3 is TGTGCTAGTGGTTTTCGGGACAGATATAATTCACCCCTCCACTTT. It specifies CASGFRDRYNSPLHF.

The chain combines TRBV5-4 with TRBJ2-4, with 7 bases matching TRBD1. The ends lost 4 bases at V and 8 bases at J; junction bases unmatched: 12. This CDR3 is 15 amino acids long. Germline loops: CDR1 SGHNT, CDR2 YYREEE (reference sequence). The CDR3 loop is CASSRDSTGLHIQYF. The CDR3, as DNA: TGTGCCAGCAGCCGTGATTCGACAGGGTTACACATTCAGTACTTC.

V gene TRBV5-1 combines with J gene TRBJ2-2; 10 bases are a match to TRBD2. V lost 4 bases to trimming and J lost 4 bases; unmatched junction nucleotides: 7. Germline V gene lookup returns CDR1 SGHRS and CDR2 YFSETQ. The CDR3 length is 16 residues. CDR3 coding DNA: TGCGCCAGCAGCGGACCGGGACTAGCGAGCACCGGGGAGCTGTTTTTT. Translating gives CASSGPGLASTGELFF.

The chain recombines TRBV5-4 with TRBJ2-5, with TRBD1 as a possible D gene (6 bases). This CDR3 spans 14 amino acids. Trimming stripped 2 bases from V and 0 bases from J, with 8 bases between. The germline V gene has CDR1 SGHNT and CDR2 YYREEE (reference sequence). The CDR3 nucleotides read TGTGCCAGCAGCTTCCGGGACAACCAAGAGACCCAGTACTTC. Residues: CASSFRDNQETQYF.

This clone was seen only once. The chain links TRBV5-1 to TRBJ1-1, with 9 positions matching TRBD1. The CDR3 has 15 residues. Unmatched junction bases numbered 5, after V lost 0 bases and J lost 5 bases. Germline V gene sequence: CDR1 SGHRS, CDR2 YFSETQ. CDR3 protein: CASSLGTGAGTEAFF. The CDR3 DNA reads as TGCGCCAGCAGCTTGGGGACAGGGGCGGGGACTGAAGCTTTCTTT.